The 15 T cell receptor beta chains listed next were all sequenced from one sample in a study of cytomegalovirus exposure and HLA in healthy donors. The PCR used 60 Vbeta and 13 Jbeta primers. Sequenced by immunoSEQ multiplex PCR; TCRdb stores in-frame clones only, minus some. The sample lists 100,000 to 150,000 clones; roughly four fifths were seen once. The sample consisted of PBMCs. All receptors come from a man aged 35 to 55 in good health and CMV-seronegative.

V usage is TRBV28 and J usage is TRBJ1-1, with 8 nucleotides matching TRBD1. The germline CDR1 and CDR2 sequences are MDHEN and SYDVKM. The CDR3 has 13 residues. Germline trimming cut 6 bases from V and 2 bases from J; bases unmatched to any gene: 2. The CDR3 sequence: CASRGQANTEAFF. CDR3 coding DNA: TGTGCCAGCAGGGGACAGGCAAACACTGAAGCTTTCTTT.

This clone has just a few counts. The V call is TRBV6-5, the J call TRBJ1-2, with TRBD1 identical over 10 bases. With 6 bases clipped from V and 8 bases from J, the junction kept 12 bases outside the gene matches. The CDR3 spans 15 residues. The V gene's germline CDR1 is MNHEY and CDR2 SVGAGI. The DNA for the CDR3 is TGTGCCAGCAGGGGACAGGGGCCGCATCGGTGGGGCTACACCTTC. Residues: CASRGQGPHRWGYTF.

The rearrangement joins TRBV5-1 to TRBJ2-7; no definite D call. In germline, CDR1 is SGHRS, CDR2 YFSETQ. This CDR3 spans 14 amino acids. V gave up 2 bases and J gave up 4 bases, with 13 bases separating them. The CDR3 reads CASSFDSHGYEQYF. The CDR3 DNA follows: TGCGCCAGCAGCTTTGACTCGCACGGTTACGAGCAGTACTTC.

The chain combines TRBV7-2 with TRBJ2-7, with D maybe TRBD2 (6 bases). This CDR3 contains 16 residues. Trimming shortened V by 0 bases and J by 0 bases, and 12 bases separated the two germline ends. Per germline, CDR1 SGHTA and CDR2 FQGNSA. CDR3 sequence reads: CASSLASASDSYEQYF. CDR3 DNA sequence: TGTGCCAGCAGCTTAGCCTCCGCTAGCGACTCCTACGAGCAGTACTTC. Filled out from reference TRBV7-2 and TRBJ2-7, the complete variable domain reads GAGVSQSPSNKVTEKGKDVELRCDPISGHTALYWYRQSLGQGLEFLIYFQGNSAPDKSGLPSDRFSAERTGGSVSTLTIQRTQQEDSAVYLCASSLASASDSYEQYFGPGTRLTVT.

J is TRBJ2-2 and V is TRBV30; a possible D gene is TRBD1 (6 bases). Per the germline V gene, CDR1 is GTSNPN and CDR2 is SVGIG (reference sequence). The CDR3 totals 17 residues. Trimming removed 3 bases from V and 5 bases from J, with 22 bases in between. The CDR3 loop is CAWRGGTPKERTGELFF. The CDR3 DNA reads as TGTGCCTGGAGGGGTGGGACACCCAAAGAGAGAACCGGGGAGCTGTTTTTT. Together with reference TRBV30 and TRBJ2-2, the CDR3 gives the full variable domain: SQTIHQWPATLVQPVGSPLSLECTVEGTSNPNLYWYRQAAGRGLQLLFYSVGIGQISSEVPQNLSASRPQDRQFILSSKKLLLSDSGFYLCAWRGGTPKERTGELFFGEGSRLTVL.

This clone was observed once. CDR3 loop: CSASLVDTQYF. For the CDR3, the DNA is TGCAGTGCGTCGCTAGTAGATACGCAGTATTTT. The chain is built from TRBV20-1 and TRBJ2-3; D gene unclear. With 6 bases removed from V and 5 bases from J, the gap between germline ends came to 9 bases. The CDR3 runs to 11 residues. Germline CDR1 reads DFQATT; CDR2 reads SNEGSKA (reference sequence).

In the case of this clone: A junction boundary mismatches the germline segment, possibly from a read error. V gene TRBV5-8 combines with J gene TRBJ2-7; D uncertain. The CDR3 contains 16 residues. Germline values: CDR1 SGHTS, CDR2 YDEGEE. The CDR3 loop reads CASSDSFGEESYKQYF. The DNA of the CDR3 is TGTGCCAGCAGCGACTCTTTTGGCGAGGAGTCCTACAAGCAGTACTTC.

The rearrangement joins TRBV2 to TRBJ1-1; D is uncertain. In germline, CDR1 is SNHLY, CDR2 FYNNEI. The CDR3 totals 15 residues. V lost 6 bases, J lost 5 bases, and 19 bases lay in between. CDR3 sequence (DNA): TGTGCCAGCAGCGCATCGCCGGGAAAGGGAACTGAAGCTTTCTTT. Translated: CASSASPGKGTEAFF.

V is TRBV4-3 and J is TRBJ2-4, with TRBD2 as a possible D gene (5 bases). V lost 0 bases and J lost 7, with 16 bases in between. The CDR3 covers 16 residues. Germline-derived CDR1 and CDR2 are LGHNA and YSLEER. The CDR3 coding sequence is TGCGCCAGCAGCCAAGAGAGTGGCCTCCCGGGGAACATTCAGTACTTC. This encodes CASSQESGLPGNIQYF.

The chain carries TRBV30 and TRBJ1-5; unclear D gene. V was pared by 2 bases and J by 3 bases, with 8 bases between. This CDR3 contains 13 residues. Germline CDR1 reads GTSNPN; CDR2 reads SVGIG (reference sequence). The CDR3 protein is CAWSPGINQPQHF. CDR3 DNA sequence: TGTGCCTGGAGTCCCGGGATCAATCAGCCCCAGCATTTT.

This clone was counted once. The genes are TRBV28 and TRBJ1-1, with 8 positions matching TRBD1. V trimming: 6 bases; J trimming: 11 bases; junction bases outside the gene matches: 14. The CDR3 is 14 amino acids. From germline, CDR1 is MDHEN and CDR2 SYDVKM. In nucleotides, the CDR3 is TGTGCCAGCAGATCCGGGACAGGAGCACTTATGGCTTTCTTT. Amino acids: CASRSGTGALMAFF.

The rearrangement joins TRBV30 to TRBJ2-1, with D possibly being TRBD1 (7 bases). Per germline, CDR1 GTSNPN and CDR2 SVGIG (reference sequence). Trimming removed 1 base at V and 7 bases at J, with 17 bases between. The CDR3 has 15 residues. The CDR3 DNA sequence: TGTGCCTGGAGTGAAGACAGGGCGACTAGGAATGAGCAGTTCTTC. Its protein product is CAWSEDRATRNEQFF.

The chain recombines TRBV27 with TRBJ1-2; D perhaps matches TRBD1 (6 bases). The length of the CDR3 is 13 residues. The V end lost 6 bases, the J end lost 3 bases, and 11 bases lay between the germline ends. The V gene's germline CDR1 is MNHEY and CDR2 SMNVEV (reference sequence). The CDR3 DNA is TGTGCCAGCAGCGGGGGGGCCTACTATGGCTACACCTTC. Encoded protein: CASSGGAYYGYTF.

The chain links TRBV19 to TRBJ2-1; 8 bases fit TRBD1. Germline values: CDR1 LNHDA, CDR2 SQIVND (reference sequence). The CDR3 sequence is 16 residues long. V trimming: 0 bases; J trimming: 4 bases; junction bases outside the gene matches: 5. Here the CDR3 DNA reads TGTGCCAGTAGTATAGATCGAGACAGGGGTTACAATGAGCAGTTCTTC. This sequence encodes CASSIDRDRGYNEQFF.

The chain combines TRBV6-5 with TRBJ2-7, with D maybe TRBD2 (5 bases). This CDR3 contains 16 residues. Trimming shortened V by 0 bases and J by 1 base, and 13 bases separated the two germline ends. CDR1 and CDR2 from the germline V gene are MNHEY and SVGAGI. The CDR3, as DNA: TGTGCCAGCAGTTACTCGATCGTGGGAGAATCCTACGAGCAGTACTTC. Amino acids: CASSYSIVGESYEQYF.